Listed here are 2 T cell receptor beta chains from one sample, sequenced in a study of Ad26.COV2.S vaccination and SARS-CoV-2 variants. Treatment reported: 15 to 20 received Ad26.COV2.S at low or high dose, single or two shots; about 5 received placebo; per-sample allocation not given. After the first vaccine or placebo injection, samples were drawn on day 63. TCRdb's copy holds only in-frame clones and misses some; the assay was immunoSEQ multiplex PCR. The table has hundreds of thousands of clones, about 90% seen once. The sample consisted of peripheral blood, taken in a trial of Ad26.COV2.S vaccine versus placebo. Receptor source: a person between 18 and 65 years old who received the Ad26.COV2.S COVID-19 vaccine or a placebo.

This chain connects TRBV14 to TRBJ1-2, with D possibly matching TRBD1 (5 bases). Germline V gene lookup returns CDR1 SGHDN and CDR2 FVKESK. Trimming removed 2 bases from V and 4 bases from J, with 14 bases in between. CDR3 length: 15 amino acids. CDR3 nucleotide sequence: TGTGCCAGCAGCCAATTGGGGCAGGGTACCTATGGCTACACCTTC. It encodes CASSQLGQGTYGYTF.

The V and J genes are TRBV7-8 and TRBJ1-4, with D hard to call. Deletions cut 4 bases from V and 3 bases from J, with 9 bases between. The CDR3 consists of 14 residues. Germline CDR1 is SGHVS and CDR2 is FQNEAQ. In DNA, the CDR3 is TGTGCCAGCAGCTCGACATCTTCTAATGAAAAACTGTTTTTT. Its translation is CASSSTSSNEKLFF. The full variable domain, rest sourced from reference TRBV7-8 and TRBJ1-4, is GAGVSQSPRYKVAKRGQDVALRCDPISGHVSLFWYQQALGQGPEFLTYFQNEAQLDKSGLPSDRFFAERPEGSVSTLKIQRTQQEDSAVYLCASSSTSSNEKLFFGSGTQLSVL.